A single sample is the source of the 14 T cell receptor beta chains below, sequenced in a study of CXCR3-negative and CXCR3-positive naive CD8 T cells. All TRB cDNA libraries came from 5' RACE performed with UMI labels. TCRdb reprocessed the 5' RACE reads, with one entry per CDR3 protein and no DNA. The listing records about 43,000 distinct CDR3 sequences. The sample consisted of memory CD8+ T cells from blood. These receptors came from a human donor in good health. Some clones in this sample may be carry-over from other donors' samples.

The V gene is TRBV21-1, the J gene TRBJ2-7; TCRdb's D gene call, TRBD1, goes unchecked for lack of DNA. TRBV21-1 is shown as a pseudogene. CDR3 length equals 15 residues. CDR3 loop: CASSKGRTLYYEQYF.

V usage is TRBV4-1 and J usage is TRBJ2-5. The CDR3 is 14 residues long. Germline lookup yields CDR1 MGHRA and CDR2 YSYEKL. CDR3: CASSPTGIRETQYF.

The rearrangement joins TRBV12-3 or TRBV12-4 to TRBJ1-2; the D call from TCRdb, TRBD1, cannot be confirmed without DNA. This CDR3 has 14 amino acids. The CDR3 here is CASSLDRGGYGYTF.

J is TRBJ2-7 and V is TRBV5-6. CDR1 is SGHDT, CDR2 YYEEEE, per germline. The CDR3 covers 13 residues. The CDR3: CASSLGSQYEQYF.

CDR3: CASSIPTDRFSNQPQHF. The chain carries TRBV19 and TRBJ1-5; TCRdb picks TRBD1, but there is no DNA to check that call. The germline CDR1 and CDR2 sequences are LNHDA and SQIVND (reference sequence). The CDR3 runs to 17 residues.

The chain uses TRBV10-2 and TRBJ2-2. Looked up from germline, CDR1 is WSHSY and CDR2 is SAAADI. There are 12 residues in the CDR3. CDR3 sequence: CASSLNTGELFF.

CDR3 region: CSVEVTGRLDTEAFF. This chain connects TRBV29-1 to TRBJ1-1; TCRdb selects TRBD1, and the lack of DNA leaves this call unchecked. The CDR3 extends over 15 amino acids. From germline, CDR1 is SQVTM and CDR2 ANQGSEA. Filled out from reference TRBV29-1 and TRBJ1-1, the complete variable domain reads SAVISQKPSRDICQRGTSLTIQCQVDSQVTMMFWYRQQPGQSLTLIATANQGSEATYESGFVIDKFPISRPNLTFSTLTVSNMSPEDSSIYLCSVEVTGRLDTEAFFGQGTRLTVV.

The rearrangement uses TRBV5-1 and TRBJ2-2; TCRdb outputs TRBD2, but without DNA this stays unchecked. The CDR3 consists of 16 residues. Germline V lookup: CDR1 SGHRS, CDR2 YFSETQ. The CDR3 sequence is CASSPGLAGVVGELFF. The whole variable domain, filled in from reference TRBV5-1 and TRBJ2-2, reads KAGVTQTPRYLIKTRGQQVTLSCSPISGHRSVSWYQQTPGQGLQFLFEYFSETQRNKGNFPGRFSGRQFSNSRSEMNVSTLELGDSALYLCASSPGLAGVVGELFFGEGSRLTVL.

V is TRBV6-1 and J is TRBJ2-7; TCRdb designates TRBD1, a call that cannot be tested without DNA. The germline V gene has CDR1 MNHNS and CDR2 SASEGT. The length of the CDR3 is 17 residues. Here the CDR3 reads CASSEFTDTLVSYEQYF.

This chain uses TRBV14 with TRBJ1-1. CDR3 size: 12 residues. Germline CDR1 reads SGHDN; CDR2 reads FVKESK. CDR3 amino acids: CASSYVGSEAFF. Looking up the rest from reference TRBV14 and TRBJ1-1 gives the full variable domain: EAGVTQFPSHSVIEKGQTVTLRCDPISGHDNLYWYRRVMGKEIKFLLHFVKESKQDESGMPNNRFLAERTGGTYSTLKVQPAELEDSGVYFCASSYVGSEAFFGQGTRLTVV.

The chain has TRBV6-5 and TRBJ1-6. The CDR3 runs to 15 residues. CDR1 MNHEY and CDR2 SVGAGI come from the germline V gene. The CDR3 here is CASSYSRDYNSPLHF.

The CDR3 loop is CASSPPEPTFTGNTIYF. The chain links TRBV12-3 or TRBV12-4 to TRBJ1-3. The CDR3 loop spans 17 amino acids.

This sequence joins TRBV6-2 or TRBV6-3 and TRBJ2-5; no DNA is available, so the TRBD1 call from TCRdb remains unchecked. This CDR3 has 14 residues. The germline V gene encodes CDR1 MNHEY and CDR2 SVGEGT. CDR3: CASSYGVQGETQYF.

The gene calls are TRBV7-2 and TRBJ1-1. This CDR3 is 19 amino acids long. The germline V gene encodes CDR1 SGHTA and CDR2 FQGNSA. The CDR3 sequence: CASSLVVSGGQRSDTEAFF.